This TCR beta chain is drawn from a study of shared clonotypes between healthy human individuals. Overall study results and limits: Some naive CD4 clonotypes, around 4.7%, turned up in common across four donors. Naive subsets generally had larger estimated richness than memory subsets.

V lost 2 bases to trimming and J lost 6 bases, with 11 bases between them. The CDR3 is made up of 14 amino acids. The germline CDR1 and CDR2 sequences are MNHEY and SMNVEV (reference sequence). Of note for this clone: Its specificity is not known.

CD8 cells classed as naive were CD45RO-negative and positively selected for CCR7, excluding terminally differentiated effector memory CD45RA+ cells. TCRdb's copy holds only in-frame clones and misses some; the assay was immunoSEQ multiplex PCR. The sample comprises around 1.9 million clones, approximately 94% of which are singletons, and 1.5% to 2% rests with the top ten. This receptor was taken from a man in his late teens or twenties in good health. Some clones in this sample may be carry-over from other donors' samples. V and J are TRBV27 and TRBJ1-5; possibly TRBD1 for D (5 bases). Sequencing was carried out using naive CD8+ T cells from PBMCs. The CDR3 protein is CASSLAGSGQPQHF. For the CDR3, the DNA is TGTGCCAGCAGTTTAGCAGGGTCTGGTCAGCCCCAGCATTTT.